The 32 T cell receptor beta chains given below trace back to one sample, sequenced in a study of blood T cell repertoires in COVID-19. The assay was immunoSEQ multiplex PCR, and TCRdb's table has in-frame clones only and misses some. This sample has 200,000 to 250,000 clones, with approximately 86% found just once. The sample consisted of peripheral blood. The receptors here all came from a woman aged 45-65 years with COVID-19, enrolled during active disease.

This CDR3 is CASSGVGGEETQYF. CDR3 nucleotides: TGTGCCAGCAGTGGGGTAGGGGGCGAAGAGACCCAGTACTTC. The chain carries TRBV2 and TRBJ2-5, with TRBD1 identical over 7 bases. Germline CDR1 reads SNHLY; CDR2 reads FYNNEI. The V and J ends lost 4 bases and 3 bases, in that order; junction bases with no gene match: 5. CDR3 length: 14 residues. Full variable domain (outside the CDR3, taken from reference TRBV2 and TRBJ2-5): EPEVTQTPSHQVTQMGQEVILRCVPISNHLYFYWYRQILGQKVEFLVSFYNNEISEKSEIFDDQFSVERPDGSNFTLKIRSTKLEDSAMYFCASSGVGGEETQYFGPGTRLLVL.

The CDR3 DNA reads as TGTGCCAGCAGACCCGAAGGGGTACAGGGGATCTTCAATGAGCAGTTCTTC. Translated, it gives CASRPEGVQGIFNEQFF. The chain links TRBV27 to TRBJ2-1; 7 bases are a match to TRBD1. Germline V CDR1 and CDR2: MNHEY, SMNVEV (reference sequence). The CDR3 runs to 17 residues. V shed 6 bases, J shed 6 bases, and the junction held 17 bases outside the gene matches.

The genes are TRBV5-1 and TRBJ1-1; TRBD1 agrees at 10 bases. V dropped 4 bases and J dropped 0; count of bases not matched to a gene: 6. The CDR3 is 16 residues long. From germline, CDR1 is SGHRS and CDR2 YFSETQ. The CDR3 nucleotides read TGCGCCAGCAGCCGGGACAGGGGATGGGTGAACACTGAAGCTTTCTTT. This translates into CASSRDRGWVNTEAFF.

The V gene is TRBV2, the J gene TRBJ2-5; D might be TRBD1 (5 bases). Per germline, CDR1 SNHLY and CDR2 FYNNEI. There are 14 residues in the CDR3. V dropped 6 bases and J dropped 1 base, with 12 bases sitting between them. The DNA for the CDR3 is TGTGCCAGCAGCGTCGACAGCCTCCAAGAGACCCAGTACTTC. It specifies CASSVDSLQETQYF.

CDR3 region: CASREGRNTEAFF. DNA for the CDR3: TGTGCCAGCAGGGAGGGGAGGAACACTGAAGCTTTCTTT. V is TRBV6-5 and J is TRBJ1-1; TRBD1 is a possible D gene (5 bases). Trimming took off 6 bases at V and 1 base at J, with 9 bases between the two ends. Germline-derived CDR1 and CDR2 are MNHEY and SVGAGI. The CDR3 length is 13 residues.

The genes are TRBV24-1 and TRBJ2-1; D call uncertain. Germline CDR1 and CDR2: KGHDR and SFDVKD. The length of the CDR3 is 13 residues. V lost 3 bases and J 4 bases, leaving 6 bases between the germline ends. For the CDR3, the DNA is TGTGCCACCAGTGATCCATCATACAATGAGCAGTTCTTC. As protein: CATSDPSYNEQFF.

The rearrangement uses TRBV7-2 and TRBJ1-2; maybe TRBD1 (5 bases). The CDR3 consists of 15 residues. In germline, CDR1 is SGHTA, CDR2 FQGNSA. V lost 3 bases, J lost 0 bases, and 11 bases lay in between. This chain's CDR3 is CASSFLVTANYGYTF. For the CDR3, the DNA is TGTGCCAGCAGCTTCCTCGTGACAGCTAACTATGGCTACACCTTC. The entire variable domain, with the rest obtained from reference TRBV7-2 and TRBJ1-2, is as follows: GAGVSQSPSNKVTEKGKDVELRCDPISGHTALYWYRQSLGQGLEFLIYFQGNSAPDKSGLPSDRFSAERTGGSVSTLTIQRTQQEDSAVYLCASSFLVTANYGYTFGSGTRLTVV.

V and J are TRBV2 and TRBJ1-2, with 7 bases lining up with TRBD1. Looked up from germline, CDR1 is SNHLY and CDR2 is FYNNEI. The V segment lost 5 bases and the J segment 5 bases; nucleotides outside the gene matches: 5. The CDR3 extends over 13 amino acids. CDR3 DNA sequence: TGTGCCAGCAGTCATGACAGGGATTATGGCTACACCTTC. It yields the protein CASSHDRDYGYTF.

This chain links TRBV12-3 or TRBV12-4 with TRBJ2-7, with a tentative D call TRBD2 (6 bases). V was cut by 6 bases and J by 6 bases, with 15 bases left in between. The CDR3 runs 13 residues. The CDR3 nucleotides read TGTGCCAGCAGATTCGCAGGGAGGAGCGAGCAGTACTTC. Its translation: CASRFAGRSEQYF.

The J gene is TRBJ1-1, the V gene TRBV7-6, with TRBD1 identical over 7 bases. V dropped 5 bases and J dropped 3; count of bases not matched to a gene: 15. The CDR3 spans 17 residues. Germline CDR1 SGHVS, CDR2 FNYEAQ. The CDR3 DNA follows: TGTGCCAGCAGCGGGACGACAGGGCGATCTTCGGACACTGAAGCTTTCTTT. Protein product: CASSGTTGRSSDTEAFF.

The DNA for the CDR3 is TGTGCCAGCAGTTTTCGGACATTCTATGGCTACACCTTC. Protein: CASSFRTFYGYTF. The rearrangement joins TRBV28 to TRBJ1-2; D might be TRBD1 (5 bases). Between the trimmed V and J ends, which lost 3 bases and 4 bases, there was a span of 9 bases. CDR1 and CDR2 from the germline V gene are MDHEN and SYDVKM. This CDR3 spans 13 amino acids.

The chain carries TRBV24-1 and TRBJ2-2; TRBD2 might be the D (5 bases). V was pared by 8 bases and J by 3 bases, with 12 bases between. The CDR3 sequence is 14 residues long. Germline V gene lookup returns CDR1 KGHDR and CDR2 SFDVKD. The CDR3 DNA follows: TGTGCCACCAAGTCCAGCGGAGACACCGGGGAGCTGTTTTTT. Residues: CATKSSGDTGELFF.

This clone appeared once. This chain uses TRBV6-5 with TRBJ1-6; D remains unclear. The CDR3 extends over 15 amino acids. Trimming took off 8 bases at V and 4 bases at J, with 15 bases between the two ends. CDR1 is MNHEY, CDR2 SVGAGI, per germline. In nucleotides, the CDR3 is TGTGCCAGCGTACTTCAGTCCGGGTATAATTCACCCCTCCACTTT. This codes for CASVLQSGYNSPLHF.

On this clone: Other nucleotide sequences from this sample produce the same CDR3. The chain recombines TRBV9 with TRBJ1-1; D is possibly TRBD1 (5 bases). This CDR3 is 13 amino acids long. Germline assignment: CDR1 SGDLS and CDR2 YYNGEE. V was shortened by 0 bases and J by 5 bases, with 8 bases between the two germline ends. CDR3 nucleotides: TGTGCCAGCAGCGTAGGGGCAGGGACTGAAGCTTTCTTT. Its translation is CASSVGAGTEAFF. Looking up the rest from reference TRBV9 and TRBJ1-1 gives the full variable domain: DSGVTQTPKHLITATGQRVTLRCSPRSGDLSVYWYQQSLDQGLQFLIQYYNGEERAKGNILERFSAQQFPDLHSELNLSSLELGDSALYFCASSVGAGTEAFFGQGTRLTVV.

The J gene is TRBJ2-7, the V gene TRBV6-1; TRBD1 matches 7 bases. The V segment lost 2 bases and the J segment 2 bases; nucleotides outside the gene matches: 15. This CDR3 contains 18 residues. The V gene's germline CDR1 is MNHNS and CDR2 SASEGT. As DNA, the CDR3 is TGTGCCAGCAGTGAAAAAGGGGGCGTGGTGTGGGTAACCTACGAGCAGTACGTC. Its translation: CASSEKGGVVWVTYEQYV.

The chain recombines TRBV7-8 with TRBJ2-7, with unresolved D. Germline V gene lookup returns CDR1 SGHVS and CDR2 FQNEAQ. With 1 base removed from V and 0 bases from J, the gap between germline ends came to 7 bases. The CDR3 has 14 residues. CDR3 bases: TGTGCCAGCAGCTTAGTAACGGTCTCCTACGAGCAGTACTTC. It codes for CASSLVTVSYEQYF.

V is TRBV14 and J is TRBJ1-1, with D possibly matching TRBD1 (6 bases). This CDR3 is built from 15 residues. V dropped 3 bases and J dropped 4 bases, with 15 bases sitting between them. Germline V gene data show CDR1 as SGHDN and CDR2 as FVKESK. The CDR3 bases are TGTGCCAGCAGCCAGAGAACAGGGATCGGCACTGAAGCTTTCTTT. Its protein product is CASSQRTGIGTEAFF. Full variable domain (rest looked up from reference TRBV14 and TRBJ1-1): EAGVTQFPSHSVIEKGQTVTLRCDPISGHDNLYWYRRVMGKEIKFLLHFVKESKQDESGMPNNRFLAERTGGTYSTLKVQPAELEDSGVYFCASSQRTGIGTEAFFGQGTRLTVV.

V gene TRBV18 combines with J gene TRBJ2-2, with TRBD1 as a possible D gene (5 bases). From germline, CDR1 is KGHSH and CDR2 LQKENI. V lost 0 bases and J 4 bases, leaving 12 bases between the germline ends. CDR3 length: 16 residues. The CDR3 sequence: CASSPPGRVGTGELFF. The CDR3 coding sequence is TGTGCCAGCTCACCACCGGGCAGGGTCGGCACCGGGGAGCTGTTTTTT.

This clone has just a few counts. V usage is TRBV19 and J usage is TRBJ1-5; 9 bases map to TRBD1. The CDR3 covers 14 residues. The J segment lost 6 bases and the V segment lost 6 bases, leaving 6 bases of the junction unmatched. Germline CDR1 reads LNHDA; CDR2 reads SQIVND (reference sequence). CDR3 residues: CASSHRGLTQPQHF. DNA for the CDR3: TGTGCCAGTAGCCACAGGGGGCTGACTCAGCCCCAGCATTTT.

This clone was observed a few times. The chain links TRBV19 to TRBJ2-7; D is possibly TRBD2 (6 bases). Trimming pared 1 base from V and 0 bases from J, leaving 13 bases between. Germline loops: CDR1 LNHDA, CDR2 SQIVND (reference sequence). This CDR3 contains 16 residues. Here the CDR3 reads CASSIGRGTFSYEQYF. In nucleotides, the CDR3 is TGTGCCAGTAGTATAGGGAGGGGAACCTTCTCCTACGAGCAGTACTTC. The full variable domain, in which reference TRBV19 and TRBJ2-7 provide the parts outside the CDR3, is DGGITQSPKYLFRKEGQNVTLSCEQNLNHDAMYWYRQDPGQGLRLIYYSQIVNDFQKGDIAEGYSVSREKKESFPLTVTSAQKNPTAFYLCASSIGRGTFSYEQYFGPGTRLTVT.

Comments on this clone: This may come from a read error, since a much larger clone is one base off. Here the CDR3 reads CASSRGGGPDEQFF. For the CDR3, the DNA is TGTGCCAGCAGCCGAGGGGGGGGGCCGGATGAGCAGTTCTTC. V gene TRBV7-3 combines with J gene TRBJ2-1; perhaps TRBD2 as D (7 bases). The CDR3 spans 14 residues. V lost 5 bases and J 8 bases, leaving 16 bases between the germline ends. The germline V gene has CDR1 SGHTA and CDR2 FQGTGA.

For this clone: At one end, the junction sequence differs from germline, possibly due to a read error. This chain connects TRBV28 to TRBJ1-1; D is possibly TRBD1 (5 bases). CDR1 is MDHEN and CDR2 is SYDVKM in the germline V gene. The CDR3 length is 15 residues. The CDR3 sequence is CASSLYGGRNTEAFF. The CDR3 DNA reads as TGTGCCAGCAGCTTATACGGGGGAAGGAACACTGAAGCTTTCTTT.

The CDR3 spells CASKGANTGELFF. The CDR3 DNA reads as TGTGCCAGCAAGGGGGCTAACACCGGGGAGCTGTTTTTT. The chain recombines TRBV25-1 with TRBJ2-2; 7 nucleotides line up with TRBD1. Germline V gene sequence: CDR1 MGHDK, CDR2 SYGVNS. After removal of 7 bases from V and 2 bases from J, the junction contained 1 base not matched to a gene. This CDR3 has 13 residues. The whole variable domain, filled in from reference TRBV25-1 and TRBJ2-2, reads EADIYQTPRYLVIGTGKKITLECSQTMGHDKMYWYQQDPGMELHLIHYSYGVNSTEKGDLSSESTVSRIRTEHFPLTLESARPSHTSQYLCASKGANTGELFFGEGSRLTVL.

As DNA, the CDR3 is TGTGCCAGCAGCCAAGGGGGAAACACAGAGCAGTTCTTC. Translated, it gives CASSQGGNTEQFF. The chain carries TRBV7-2 and TRBJ2-1, with D possibly being TRBD1 (6 bases). This CDR3 region has 13 residues. The V gene lost 5 bases and the J gene lost 10 bases, with 15 bases spanning the gap. Germline V lookup: CDR1 SGHTA, CDR2 FQGNSA. The full variable domain, completed using reference TRBV7-2 and TRBJ2-1, is GAGVSQSPSNKVTEKGKDVELRCDPISGHTALYWYRQSLGQGLEFLIYFQGNSAPDKSGLPSDRFSAERTGGSVSTLTIQRTQQEDSAVYLCASSQGGNTEQFFGPGTRLTVL.

This clone showed up just once. The J gene is TRBJ1-2, the V gene TRBV12-3 or TRBV12-4; weak D call: TRBD1 (5 bases). The germline V and J ends were trimmed by 6 bases and 4 bases, with 12 bases remaining between them. CDR3 length: 13 amino acids. The CDR3 loop is CASSTTGSYGYTF. The CDR3 DNA reads TGTGCCAGCAGCACTACAGGAAGCTATGGCTACACCTTC.

The rearrangement joins TRBV12-3 or TRBV12-4 to TRBJ2-2; the D is unclear. The CDR3 contains 13 residues. V shed 7 bases and J shed 0 bases, with 6 bases lying between them. CDR3 residues: CASKPTNTGELFF. CDR3 in DNA: TGTGCCAGCAAACCTACGAACACCGGGGAGCTGTTTTTT.

The rearrangement uses TRBV4-2 and TRBJ2-1; 10 bases fit TRBD2. J was trimmed by 4 bases and V by 0 bases; bases with no gene match: 3. Germline values: CDR1 LGHNA, CDR2 YNFKEQ. This CDR3 region has 16 residues. The chain's CDR3 is CASSQDLAGGYNEQFF. The CDR3 nucleotides read TGTGCCAGCAGCCAAGATTTAGCGGGGGGTTACAATGAGCAGTTCTTC.

This chain connects TRBV10-3 to TRBJ1-1, with a possible D match to TRBD1 (6 bases). Between the trimmed V and J ends, which lost 6 bases and 1 base, there was a span of 21 bases. Looked up from germline, CDR1 is ENHRY and CDR2 is SYGVKD. This CDR3 comprises 17 residues. For the CDR3, the DNA is TGTGCCATCAGGAGGGGGATCGTTATGGGTGGGAACACTGAAGCTTTCTTT. Translating gives CAIRRGIVMGGNTEAFF.

V and J are TRBV15 and TRBJ2-6; D uncertain. Germline V lookup: CDR1 LNHNV, CDR2 YYDKDF (reference sequence). This CDR3 has 17 residues. The V end lost 1 base, the J end lost 1 base, and 11 bases lay between the germline ends. The CDR3 protein is CATSRVPGLSGANVLTF. CDR3 DNA: TGTGCCACCAGCAGAGTCCCAGGCCTGTCTGGGGCCAACGTCCTGACTTTC.

The chain couples TRBV4-2 to TRBJ2-1; 10 bases agree with TRBD2. The CDR3 has 16 amino acids. Trimming took 0 bases from V and 4 from J; bases not matched to a gene: 3. CDR1 is LGHNA and CDR2 is YNFKEQ in the germline V gene. The CDR3, as DNA: TGTGCCAGCAGCCAAGATCCAGCGGGGGGGTACAATGAGCAGTTCTTC. Translating it yields CASSQDPAGGYNEQFF.

The chain employs TRBV5-4 and TRBJ2-7; D gene unclear. Between the trimmed V and J ends, which lost 0 bases and 2 bases, there was a span of 6 bases. The CDR3 extends over 13 amino acids. From germline, CDR1 is SGHNT and CDR2 YYREEE (reference sequence). CDR3: CASSLAPAYEQYF. In DNA form, the CDR3 reads TGTGCCAGCAGCTTGGCCCCAGCCTACGAGCAGTACTTC.

This chain joins TRBV12-5 and TRBJ1-3; D remains unclear. Germline values: CDR1 LGHNT, CDR2 FRNRAP. This CDR3 spans 16 amino acids. The V end was cut by 0 bases, the J end by 4 bases, with 13 bases between. The CDR3 region has the DNA TGTGCTAGTGGTTTGGTACAGAGGGCCCGAGGAAACACCATATATTTT. Amino acid sequence: CASGLVQRARGNTIYF.